The 9 T cell receptor beta chains below come from one sample, sequenced in a study of response to subunit inactivated influenza vaccine. Using its own MiXCR run on the RT-PCR reads, TCRdb lists one record per CDR3 protein. This repertoire shows under 200,000 distinct CDR3 sequences, over 8.5% found once; its top ten account for 35% to 40%. Sequenced material: CD8+ T cells sorted from PBMCs, taken approximately 25 months after vaccination. These receptors were obtained from a man between 50 and 75 years old who received an inactivated influenza vaccine.

There are many counts of this clonotype. V gene TRBV20-1 combines with J gene TRBJ1-2, with 8 nucleotides matching TRBD1. V was clipped by 7 bases and J by 5 bases; unmatched bases: 6. The length of the CDR3 is 12 residues. Germline lookup yields CDR1 DFQATT and CDR2 SNEGSKA (reference sequence). CDR3: CSVDRGRYGYTF. In DNA, the CDR3 is TGCAGTGTTGACAGGGGACGTTATGGCTACACCTTC.

This chain connects TRBV5-1 to TRBJ1-2; TRBD1 aligns across 10 bases. CDR1 SGHRS and CDR2 YFSETQ come from the germline V gene. CDR3 length: 14 residues. V shed 4 bases and J 6 bases; nucleotides not matched to a gene: 6. CDR3 in DNA: TGCGCCAGCAGCGTCACCGGGACAGGGGATGGCTACACCTTC. It specifies CASSVTGTGDGYTF. Drawing the rest from reference TRBV5-1 and TRBJ1-2, the complete variable domain is KAGVTQTPRYLIKTRGQQVTLSCSPISGHRSVSWYQQTPGQGLQFLFEYFSETQRNKGNFPGRFSGRQFSNSRSEMNVSTLELGDSALYLCASSVTGTGDGYTFGSGTRLTVV.

This clonotype was counted a few times. The V call is TRBV2, the J call TRBJ2-3, with D tentatively TRBD1 or TRBD2 (6 bases each). The CDR3 is made up of 15 amino acids. With 6 bases removed from V and 3 bases from J, the gap between germline ends came to 16 bases. Per germline, CDR1 SNHLY and CDR2 FYNNEI. The CDR3 loop reads CASSDRGRWTDTQYF. As DNA, the CDR3 is TGTGCCAGCAGCGACCGGGGGCGTTGGACAGATACGCAGTATTTT.

In this sample, this clonotype turned up many times. This chain connects TRBV11-2 to TRBJ2-1; 7 nucleotides match TRBD1. This CDR3 region has 15 residues. CDR1 and CDR2 (germline): SGHAT, FQNNGV. J gave up 4 bases and V 4 bases, and 7 bases lay outside the gene matches. The CDR3 region has the DNA TGTGCCAGCAGCTACAGGGGATACCTATACAATGAGCAGTTCTTC. Its translation: CASSYRGYLYNEQFF.

This clonotype was picked up a small number of times. The chain couples TRBV24-1 to TRBJ1-2, with D unclear. Trimming pared 2 bases from V and 7 bases from J, leaving 16 bases between. The length of the CDR3 is 15 residues. The germline V gene encodes CDR1 KGHDR and CDR2 SFDVKD. In DNA, the CDR3 is TGTGCCACCAGTGATTCCCCACACGGGAAGGGTGGCTACACCTTC. Translating gives CATSDSPHGKGGYTF.

This clonotype was counted at least ten times. The chain employs TRBV10-3 and TRBJ2-7; D is perhaps TRBD1 (6 bases). Trimming took 4 bases from V and 0 from J, leaving 7 bases between them. From germline, CDR1 is ENHRY and CDR2 SYGVKD. The CDR3 is made up of 13 amino acids. CDR3: CAISGDNSYEQYF. In DNA, the CDR3 is TGTGCCATCAGTGGGGACAACTCCTACGAGCAGTACTTC.

This clonotype was found a few times. The chain recombines TRBV7-8 with TRBJ2-1, with 8 bases fitting TRBD1. V lost 3 bases, J lost 5 bases, and 3 bases stayed unmatched. This CDR3 has 14 amino acids. Germline V CDR1 and CDR2: SGHVS, FQNEAQ. The CDR3: CASSFGTGDNEQFF. In DNA, the CDR3 is TGTGCCAGCAGCTTTGGGACAGGTGACAATGAGCAGTTCTTC.

J is TRBJ2-6 and V is TRBV20-1; D not certain. The CDR3 covers 15 residues. Trimming took off 0 bases at V and 3 bases at J, with 9 bases between the two ends. CDR1 and CDR2 (germline): DFQATT, SNEGSKA (reference sequence). CDR3 residues: CSARDDPGGANVLTF. The CDR3 region has the DNA TGCAGTGCTAGAGATGATCCTGGTGGGGCCAACGTCCTGACTTTC.

This chain uses TRBV20-1 with TRBJ2-3; weak D call: TRBD1 (6 bases). The germline CDR1 and CDR2 sequences are DFQATT and SNEGSKA (reference sequence). The V gene lost 3 bases and the J gene lost 8 bases, with 12 bases spanning the gap. This CDR3 is built from 12 residues. As DNA, the CDR3 is TGCAGTGCTAGCACCGGGACACTTACGCAGTATTTT. As protein: CSASTGTLTQYF.